This T cell receptor (beta chain) was sequenced for a study of T-cell reconstitution after alpha-beta-depleted transplantation in children. Concerning this clonotype: Its antigen is not known.

Preparing the TCRbeta library involved the use of unique molecular identifiers. MiXCR, applied by TCRdb to the PCR reads, yields one record per CDR3 protein. The sample carries around 960,000 distinct CDR3 sequences, about 29% recorded once. Study-wide results and limits: T-cell counts and diversity were attributed mostly to newly produced T cells one year after transplant. Expanded graft clones, several hundred of them, were reportedly the source of alpha-beta T cells about two months after transplant. The high TCRbeta diversity at day 60 in some patients came from surviving recipient T cells and thymic progenitors.

CDR1 WSHSY and CDR2 SAAADI come from the germline V gene. Trimming took 2 bases from V and 5 from J, leaving 12 bases between them. The CDR3 sequence is 14 residues long. The chain employs TRBV10-2 and TRBJ1-1, with D perhaps TRBD1 (5 bases). Sequencing was performed on PBMCs, mostly from graft donor cells, taken 360 days after TCRalphabeta/CD19-depleted stem cell transplant. The receptor's source is a boy younger than two who had a stem cell transplant for SCID, so the T cells may come from the graft donor. The CDR3 coding sequence is TGCGCCAGCAGTGAGCCGGGGGACCCAACTGAAGCTTTCTTT. Translating it yields CASSEPGDPTEAFF.